These T cell receptor beta chains were read from a single sample in a study of T cells after yellow fever vaccination. TCRdb ran MiXCR on the 5' RACE reads and lists one entry per CDR3 protein. The repertoire includes 450,000 to 650,000 distinct CDR3 sequences, 13% of them detected once, and over 13% sits in the top ten. This specimen was PBMCs, taken on the day of the yellow fever booster vaccination. The receptors stem from a man in his thirties or forties who received the YFV17D yellow fever vaccine. CDR3s include the opening cysteine and the closing phenylalanine or tryptophan. The D gene is left open where the match is weak. Only part of the rows carry a size: once, few, many, or a class if the clone is expanded.

CDR3 DNA: TGTGCCAGCAGTGACTCGACAGGGCGGACCTACAATGAGCAGTTCTTC
CDR3 protein: CASSDSTGRTYNEQFF
V gene: TRBV6-2/TRBV6-3
J gene: TRBJ2-1
D gene: TRBD1
clone size: .

CDR3 DNA: TGTGCCAGCAGTGCGGGAGGAACTGGAGCATACAATGAGCAGTTCTTC
CDR3 protein: CASSAGGTGAYNEQFF
V gene: TRBV6-4
J gene: TRBJ2-1
D gene: TRBD2
clone size: few

CDR3 DNA: TGTGCCAGCAGCTTAGACTTCTCACCCCTCCACTTT
CDR3 protein: CASSLDFSPLHF
V gene: TRBV7-2
J gene: TRBJ1-6
D gene: .
clone size: few

CDR3 DNA: TGTGCCAGCAGCTTCCGGGCCAGGAGCTCCTACAATGAGCAGTTCTTC
CDR3 protein: CASSFRARSSYNEQFF
V gene: TRBV5-6
J gene: TRBJ2-1
D gene: .
clone size: .

CDR3 DNA: TGTGCCAGCAGCGTAGGAGGGACTACCTCCTACGAGCAGTACTTC
CDR3 protein: CASSVGGTTSYEQYF
V gene: TRBV9
J gene: TRBJ2-7
D gene: TRBD2
clone size: few

CDR3 DNA: TGCGCCAGCAGTGAGAATCGCGGGAGGTCGGGGGAGCAGTACTTC
CDR3 protein: CASSENRGRSGEQYF
V gene: TRBV10-2
J gene: TRBJ2-7
D gene: TRBD2
clone size: .

CDR3 DNA: TGCGCCAGCAGCCTTCGGATGAGCTCTGGAAACACCATATATTTT
CDR3 protein: CASSLRMSSGNTIYF
V gene: TRBV4-1
J gene: TRBJ1-3
D gene: .
clone size: .

CDR3 DNA: TGTGCCAGCAGTCAAACTGTTAACGGCGGGGAGCTGTTTTTT
CDR3 protein: CASSQTVNGGELFF
V gene: TRBV27
J gene: TRBJ2-2
D gene: .
clone size: .

CDR3 DNA: TGTGCCAGCAGCGTAGGTAGCGGGCCCAAGGATCCGTTCTTC
CDR3 protein: CASSVGSGPKDPFF
V gene: TRBV9
J gene: TRBJ2-1
D gene: TRBD2
clone size: .

CDR3 DNA: TGCAGCGCAGATACAGCTAACACCGGGGAGCTGTTTTTT
CDR3 protein: CSADTANTGELFF
V gene: TRBV29-1
J gene: TRBJ2-2
D gene: .
clone size: .

CDR3 DNA: TGTGCCAGCAGTCCCAAAGGGGGGGCGGGGGCCAACGTCCTGACTTTC
CDR3 protein: CASSPKGGAGANVLTF
V gene: TRBV28
J gene: TRBJ2-6
D gene: .
clone size: .

CDR3 DNA: TGTGCCAGCAGCCCTGACCTCAATCAGCCCCAGCATTTT
CDR3 protein: CASSPDLNQPQHF
V gene: TRBV12-3/TRBV12-4
J gene: TRBJ1-5
D gene: .
clone size: many

CDR3 DNA: TGTGCCAGCAGCTTAGGGGGAGTCCTATCCTACGAGCAGTACTTC
CDR3 protein: CASSLGGVLSYEQYF
V gene: TRBV7-2
J gene: TRBJ2-7
D gene: .
clone size: few

CDR3 DNA: TGTGCCACCAGCAGTGGTGGGGGGCCCTACGAGCAGTACTTC
CDR3 protein: CATSSGGGPYEQYF
V gene: TRBV15
J gene: TRBJ2-7
D gene: .
clone size: many

CDR3 DNA: TGTGCCAGCAGTTTTGTAATGTCTAGTGAGCAGTTCTTC
CDR3 protein: CASSFVMSSEQFF
V gene: TRBV12-3/TRBV12-4
J gene: TRBJ2-1
D gene: .
clone size: few

CDR3 DNA: TGTGCCAGTAATTTGGCGGGAGGCAAAAACATTCAGTACTTC
CDR3 protein: CASNLAGGKNIQYF
V gene: TRBV19
J gene: TRBJ2-4
D gene: TRBD2
clone size: .

CDR3 DNA: TGTGCCAGCAGCTTACAGACAGGGGGCGGGGAGACCCAGTACTTC
CDR3 protein: CASSLQTGGGETQYF
V gene: TRBV7-2
J gene: TRBJ2-5
D gene: TRBD1
clone size: few

CDR3 DNA: TGCAGTGCTGTACGCCACCACGGGAAAGTCAGTCAGCCCCAGCATTTT
CDR3 protein: CSAVRHHGKVSQPQHF
V gene: TRBV20-1
J gene: TRBJ1-5
D gene: .
clone size: .

CDR3 DNA: TGTGCTAGTGGTTTGGTCCTCGACAGCGATAACTATGGCTACACCTTC
CDR3 protein: CASGLVLDSDNYGYTF
V gene: TRBV12-5
J gene: TRBJ1-2
D gene: .
clone size: few

CDR3 DNA: TGTGCCAGCAGGCCGACTAGCCCATCCTACAATGAGCAGTTCTTC
CDR3 protein: CASRPTSPSYNEQFF
V gene: TRBV6-2/TRBV6-3
J gene: TRBJ2-1
D gene: TRBD2
clone size: few

CDR3 DNA: TGTGCCAGCAGTTTCAGGGGTTCGATCACCGGGGAGCTGTTTTTT
CDR3 protein: CASSFRGSITGELFF
V gene: TRBV12-3/TRBV12-4
J gene: TRBJ2-2
D gene: .
clone size: few

CDR3 DNA: TGCGCCACCGCCGTTCGGGAGCTGTTTTTT
CDR3 protein: CATAVRELFF
V gene: TRBV10-1
J gene: TRBJ2-2
D gene: .
clone size: .